Sequencing of this TCR beta chain was carried out in a study of T cell responses to AZD1222 COVID-19 vaccine. Study-level results: The number of AZD1222 recipients seropositive at baseline was only 5 to 7. White British ancestry dominated among donors, who included more females, and clonal diversity was possibly underestimated.

Details on this clone: Its specificity is unknown.

The V gene lost 3 bases and the J gene lost 3 bases, with 14 bases spanning the gap. The length of the CDR3 is 15 residues. CDR1 is MDHEN, CDR2 SYDVKM, per germline. Libraries were prepared by immunoSEQ multiplex PCR; TCRdb keeps only in-frame clonotypes and omits some of them. The sample holds 95,000 to 150,000 clones, around 90% seen once. The origin of this receptor is an adult who received the AZD1222 COVID-19 vaccine. This material consisted of peripheral blood, taken 28 days after the second AZD1222 dose. This sequence joins TRBV28 and TRBJ1-2; TRBD1 might be the D (5 bases). CDR3 residues: CASSFRGAGDYGYTF. DNA of the CDR3: TGTGCCAGCAGTTTCCGTGGGGCCGGAGACTATGGCTACACCTTC.